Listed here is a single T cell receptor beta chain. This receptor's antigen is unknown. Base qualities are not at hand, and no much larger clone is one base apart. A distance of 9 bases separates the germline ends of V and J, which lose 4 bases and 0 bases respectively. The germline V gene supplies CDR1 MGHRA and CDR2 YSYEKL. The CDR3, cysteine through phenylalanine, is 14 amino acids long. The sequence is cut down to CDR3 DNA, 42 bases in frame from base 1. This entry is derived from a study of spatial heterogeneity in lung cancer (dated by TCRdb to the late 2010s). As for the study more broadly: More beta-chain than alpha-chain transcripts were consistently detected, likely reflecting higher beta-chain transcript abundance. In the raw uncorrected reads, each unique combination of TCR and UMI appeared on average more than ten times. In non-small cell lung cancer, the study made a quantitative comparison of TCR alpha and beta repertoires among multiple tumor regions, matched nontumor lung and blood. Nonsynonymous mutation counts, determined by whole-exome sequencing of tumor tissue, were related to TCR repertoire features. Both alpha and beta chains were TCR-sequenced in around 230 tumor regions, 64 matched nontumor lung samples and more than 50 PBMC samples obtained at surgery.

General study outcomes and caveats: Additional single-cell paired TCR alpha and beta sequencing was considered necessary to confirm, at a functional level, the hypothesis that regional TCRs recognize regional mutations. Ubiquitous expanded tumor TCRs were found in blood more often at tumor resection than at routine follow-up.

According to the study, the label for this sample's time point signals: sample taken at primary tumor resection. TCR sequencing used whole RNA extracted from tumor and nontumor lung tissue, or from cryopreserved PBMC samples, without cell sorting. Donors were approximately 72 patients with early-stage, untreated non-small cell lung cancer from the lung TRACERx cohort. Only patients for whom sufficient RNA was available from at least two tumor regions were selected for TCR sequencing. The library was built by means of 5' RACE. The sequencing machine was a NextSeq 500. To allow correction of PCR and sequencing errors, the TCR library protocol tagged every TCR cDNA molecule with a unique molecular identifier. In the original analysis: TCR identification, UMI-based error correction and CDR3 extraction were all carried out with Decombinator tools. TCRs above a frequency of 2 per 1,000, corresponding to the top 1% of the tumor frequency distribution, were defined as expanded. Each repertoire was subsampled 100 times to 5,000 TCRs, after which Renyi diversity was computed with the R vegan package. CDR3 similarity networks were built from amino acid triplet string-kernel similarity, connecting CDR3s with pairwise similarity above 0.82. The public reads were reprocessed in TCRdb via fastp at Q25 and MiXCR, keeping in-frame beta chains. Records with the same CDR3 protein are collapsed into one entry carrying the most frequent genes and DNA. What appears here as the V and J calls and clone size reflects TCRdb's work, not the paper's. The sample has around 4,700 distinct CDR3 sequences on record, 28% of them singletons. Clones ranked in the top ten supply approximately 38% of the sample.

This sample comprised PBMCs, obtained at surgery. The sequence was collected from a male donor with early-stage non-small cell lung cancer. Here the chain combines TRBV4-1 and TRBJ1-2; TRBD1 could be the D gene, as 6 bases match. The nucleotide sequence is TGCGCCAGCAGCCTAGGGGGGACTAACTATGGCTACACCTTC. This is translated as CASSLGGTNYGYTF.